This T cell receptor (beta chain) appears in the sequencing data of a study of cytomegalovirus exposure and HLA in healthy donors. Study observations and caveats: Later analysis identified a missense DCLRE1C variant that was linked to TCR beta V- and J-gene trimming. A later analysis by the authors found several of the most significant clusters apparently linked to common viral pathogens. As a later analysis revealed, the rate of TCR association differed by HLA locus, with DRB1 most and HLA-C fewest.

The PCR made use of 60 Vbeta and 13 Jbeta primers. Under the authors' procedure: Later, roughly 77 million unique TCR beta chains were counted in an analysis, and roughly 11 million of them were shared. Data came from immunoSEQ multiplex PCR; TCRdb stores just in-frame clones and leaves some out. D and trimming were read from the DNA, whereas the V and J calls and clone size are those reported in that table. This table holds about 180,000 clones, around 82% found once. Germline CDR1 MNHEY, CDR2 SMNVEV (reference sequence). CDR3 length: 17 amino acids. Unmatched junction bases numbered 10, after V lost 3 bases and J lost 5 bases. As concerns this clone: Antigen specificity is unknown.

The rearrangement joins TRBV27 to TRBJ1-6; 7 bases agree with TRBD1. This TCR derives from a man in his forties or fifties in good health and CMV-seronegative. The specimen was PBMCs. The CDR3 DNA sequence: TGTGCCAGCAGTTTCAGGGGGACGGCAGGGAATAATTCACCCCTCCACTTT. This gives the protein CASSFRGTAGNNSPLHF.